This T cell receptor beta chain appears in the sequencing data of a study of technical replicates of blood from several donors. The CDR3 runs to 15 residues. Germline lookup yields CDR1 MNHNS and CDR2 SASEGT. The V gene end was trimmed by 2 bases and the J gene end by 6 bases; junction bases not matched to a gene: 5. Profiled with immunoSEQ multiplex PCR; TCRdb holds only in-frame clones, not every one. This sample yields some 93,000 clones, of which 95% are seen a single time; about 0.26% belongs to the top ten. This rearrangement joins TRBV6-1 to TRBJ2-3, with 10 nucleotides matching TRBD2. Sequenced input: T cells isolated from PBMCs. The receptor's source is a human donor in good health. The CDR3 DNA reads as TGTGCCAGCAGTGAAACTAGCGGGGACCGGGATACGCAGTATTTT. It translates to CASSETSGDRDTQYF.